The text below deals with one TCR beta chain. Other DNA sequences in this sample translate to the same CDR3. The sample is drawn from a study of control samples from healthy donors and cancer patients. Sequenced by immunoSEQ multiplex PCR; TCRdb stores in-frame clones only, minus some. The sample consists of 57,000 or so clones, around 95% of them appearing once. Germline lookup yields CDR1 LNHDA and CDR2 SQIVND (reference sequence). Trimming removed 8 bases from V and 4 bases from J, with 11 bases in between. The CDR3 runs 12 residues. This clonotype was sampled from a man under 40 in good health. This rearrangement joins TRBV19 to TRBJ1-2; D may be TRBD1 (6 bases). Sequencing was performed on blood. CDR3 sequence reads: CASRTGSYGYTF. CDR3 nucleotides: TGTGCCAGTCGCACAGGGAGCTATGGCTACACCTTC.